The source of this T cell receptor (beta chain) is a study of blood T cells in healthy people across ages. Primed by a sample-barcoded 5' primer and a J-beta primer mix, a second PCR proceeded for about 6 to 12 cycles. A single record per CDR3 protein comes from TCRdb applying MiXCR to the 5' RACE reads. Of hundreds of thousands of distinct CDR3 sequences in the sample, roughly 44% were seen once. Sequencing used blood. This TCR came from a man aged 55 to 70 in good health.

The CDR3 here is CATSERDSLNQPQHF. The CDR3 DNA follows: TGTGCCACCAGCGAGCGGGACAGCCTAAATCAGCCCCAGCATTTT. The chain uses TRBV15 and TRBJ1-5, with 7 bases that match TRBD1. Germline CDR1 and CDR2: LNHNV and YYDKDF (reference sequence). J lost 4 bases, V lost 5 bases, and 8 bases had no gene match. There are 15 residues in the CDR3.